Listed below are T cell receptor beta chains from one sample, sequenced in a study of long-term antiretroviral therapy in people with HIV. Produced via immunoSEQ multiplex PCR; TCRdb's table is partial and in-frame only. The data show over 25,000 clones, about 94% seen once. The sample consisted of unsorted PBMCs, taken 6.2 years after starting antiretroviral therapy. The receptors originated from a man between 40 and 49 years old with HIV. CDR3s include the opening cysteine and the closing phenylalanine or tryptophan. A D gene is named only where the DNA matches it firmly. Clone size is stated in some rows and not others, as once, few, many or a class when expanded.

CDR3 protein | CDR3 DNA | J gene | D gene | V gene | clone size
CATSRDPRLATDTQYF | TGTGCCACCAGCAGAGATCCCCGCTTGGCCACAGATACGCAGTATTTT | TRBJ2-3 | . | TRBV15 | .
CASTGGPSYNEQFF | TGTGCCAGCACAGGGGGACCTTCCTACAATGAGCAGTTCTTC | TRBJ2-1 | TRBD1 | TRBV28 | .
CASSHRHVPGLETQYF | TGTGCCAGCTCACACCGTCATGTCCCGGGACTAGAGACCCAGTACTTC | TRBJ2-5 | . | TRBV18 | .
CASSPWQGEEEKLFF | TGTGCCAGCAGCCCATGGCAGGGGGAGGAAGAAAAACTGTTTTTT | TRBJ1-4 | TRBD1 | TRBV6-1 | .
CASSAQVVRLDTEAFF | TGTGCCAGTAGTGCACAGGTAGTCCGTTTAGACACTGAAGCTTTCTTT | TRBJ1-1 | . | TRBV19 | .
CASGGQGTLWETQYF | TGTGCCAGCGGGGGCCAGGGGACTTTGTGGGAGACCCAGTACTTC | TRBJ2-5 | . | TRBV9 | .
CASSLGGSDEQYF | TGCGCCAGCAGCTTGGGCGGGAGTGACGAGCAGTACTTC | TRBJ2-7 | TRBD2 | TRBV5-1 | .
CASSSGGGAWETQYF | TGTGCCAGCAGTTCGGGCGGGGGGGCTTGGGAGACCCAGTACTTC | TRBJ2-5 | TRBD2 | TRBV25-1 | .
CASRRTGVEKLFF | TGTGCCAGCAGGAGGACAGGGGTTGAAAAACTGTTTTTT | TRBJ1-4 | TRBD1 | TRBV11-2 | .
CASSIDVWGEQYF | TGTGCCAGTAGTATAGATGTTTGGGGCGAGCAGTACTTC | TRBJ2-7 | . | TRBV19 | .
CASSYYGGRTEAFF | TGTGCCAGCAGTTACTACGGGGGACGGACTGAAGCTTTCTTT | TRBJ1-1 | . | TRBV6-6 | .
CASSEDIANTGELFF | TGTGCCAGCAGTGAAGACATCGCGAACACCGGGGAGCTGTTTTTT | TRBJ2-2 | . | TRBV2 | .
CASSSDRYGYTF | TGTGCCAGCAGTTCAGACAGATATGGCTACACCTTC | TRBJ1-2 | . | TRBV27 | .
CASKTYGATNEKLFF | TGTGCCAGCAAGACCTACGGTGCAACTAATGAAAAACTGTTTTTT | TRBJ1-4 | . | TRBV2 | few
CASSPRTTSASGNTIYF | TGTGCCAGCTCACCACGCACCACATCTGCCTCTGGAAACACCATATATTTT | TRBJ1-3 | . | TRBV18 | .
CASSRRVNTEAFF | TGTGCCAGCAGCCGTCGGGTTAACACTGAAGCTTTCTTT | TRBJ1-1 | . | TRBV5-4 | .
CASSEPLAGPVF | TGTGCCAGCAGTGAGCCACTAGCGGGGCCCGTTTTT | TRBJ2-3 | TRBD2 | TRBV6-1 | .
CASSLDGQGTGELFF | TGCGCCAGCAGCTTGGATGGACAGGGGACCGGGGAGCTGTTTTTT | TRBJ2-2 | TRBD1 | TRBV5-1 | .
CASSYPREYKNEQYF | TGTGCCAGCAGTTACCCGAGGGAGTATAAGAACGAGCAGTACTTC | TRBJ2-7 | . | TRBV7-2 | .
CASRPGQGGYEQYF | TGTGCCAGCAGACCGGGACAGGGAGGCTACGAGCAGTACTTC | TRBJ2-7 | TRBD1 | TRBV28 | once
CASSARQGTNEKLFF | TGTGCCAGCAGTGCACGACAGGGCACTAATGAAAAACTGTTTTTT | TRBJ1-4 | TRBD1 | TRBV11-2 | .
CASSPLAGGGETQYF | TGTGCCAGCAGTCCCCTAGCGGGGGGCGGAGAGACCCAGTACTTC | TRBJ2-5 | TRBD2 | TRBV6-1 | .
CASSLGGGGSSYNEQFF | TGCGCCAGCAGCTTGGGAGGGGGCGGGAGCTCCTACAATGAGCAGTTCTTC | TRBJ2-1 | . | TRBV5-1 | .
CASSPVPGSGGETQYF | TGTGCCAGCTCACCAGTGCCGGGATCTGGGGGAGAGACCCAGTACTTC | TRBJ2-5 | . | TRBV18 | .
CASSQAAPLTDTQYF | TGCGCCAGCAGCCAAGCCGCGCCCCTCACAGATACGCAGTATTTT | TRBJ2-3 | . | TRBV4-1 | few
CASSQATGGFVEQYF | TGCGCCAGCAGCCAGGCGACAGGGGGATTTGTCGAGCAGTACTTC | TRBJ2-7 | TRBD1 | TRBV4-1 | .
CASRRGLLHEQYF | TGTGCCAGCAGACGGGGACTACTCCACGAGCAGTACTTC | TRBJ2-7 | TRBD2 | TRBV27 | .
CASGPNTEAFF | TGTGCCAGCGGGCCAAACACTGAAGCTTTCTTT | TRBJ1-1 | . | TRBV7-9 | .
CASSPGTYEQYF | TGTGCCAGCTCACCAGGAACCTACGAGCAGTACTTC | TRBJ2-7 | . | TRBV18 | .
CASSLGPGGKETQYF | TGCGCCAGCAGCTTGGGGCCGGGGGGCAAAGAGACCCAGTACTTC | TRBJ2-5 | . | TRBV5-1 | few
CASSSDRNNEQFF | TGTGCCAGCAGCTCGGACAGAAACAATGAGCAGTTCTTC | TRBJ2-1 | . | TRBV7-3 | once
CASTRDYNTGELFF | TGCGCCAGCACCCGGGACTACAACACCGGGGAGCTGTTTTTT | TRBJ2-2 | TRBD2 | TRBV5-1 | .
CASSTTPYSPLHF | TGTGCCAGCAGCACGACACCTTATTCACCCCTCCACTTT | TRBJ1-6 | . | TRBV7-3 | .
CASRTGYGADTQYF | TGTGCCAGCAGAACGGGGTATGGGGCAGATACGCAGTATTTT | TRBJ2-3 | . | TRBV27 | .
CASSEIRNTGELFF | TGTGCCAGCAGTGAAATCAGGAATACCGGGGAGCTGTTTTTT | TRBJ2-2 | . | TRBV6-1 | .
CASSLTNYGYTF | TGTGCCAGCAGCTTAACCAACTATGGCTACACCTTC | TRBJ1-2 | . | TRBV13 | .
CASSVGAGAGPGSGNTIYF | TGTGCCAGCAGCGTTGGAGCTGGTGCAGGTCCGGGGTCTGGAAACACCATATATTTT | TRBJ1-3 | . | TRBV9 | .
CASSEELLGLAGLNEQFF | TGTGCCAGCAGTGAGGAATTACTCGGACTAGCGGGATTGAATGAGCAGTTCTTC | TRBJ2-1 | TRBD2 | TRBV2 | .
CASSRVTEAFF | TGTGCCAGTAGTAGGGTAACTGAAGCTTTCTTT | TRBJ1-1 | . | TRBV19 | .
CASSSMTSRETQYF | TGTGCCAGCAGTTCGATGACTAGCAGGGAGACCCAGTACTTC | TRBJ2-5 | TRBD2 | TRBV6-1 | .
CAARGLWDTEAFF | TGTGCCGCGAGGGGTCTCTGGGACACTGAAGCTTTCTTT | TRBJ1-1 | . | TRBV6-5 | .
CASSLAGSPGNTIYF | TGTGCCAGCAGCTTAGCGGGGTCCCCTGGAAACACCATATATTTT | TRBJ1-3 | . | TRBV7-3 | .
CASSMDSSSGANVLTF | TGTGCCAGTAGTATGGACTCGAGCTCTGGGGCCAACGTCCTGACTTTC | TRBJ2-6 | . | TRBV19 | .
CASSPPGAGANVLTF | TGTGCCAGCAGCCCTCCGGGGGCTGGGGCCAACGTCCTGACTTTC | TRBJ2-6 | . | TRBV7-2 | .
CASSIRQAGTQYF | TGTGCCAGTAGTATTAGGCAGGCGGGGACCCAGTACTTC | TRBJ2-5 | . | TRBV19 | .
CASSLEGVDEQYF | TGTGCCAGCAGCTTAGAGGGGGTTGACGAGCAGTACTTC | TRBJ2-7 | . | TRBV11-2 | .
CASSLDQGSLMNTEAFF | TGTGCCAGCAGCTTGGACCAGGGGTCCTTAATGAACACTGAAGCTTTCTTT | TRBJ1-1 | . | TRBV5-6 | once
CASRRQANFYGYTF | TGTGCCTCGCGCCGGCAGGCAAATTTCTATGGCTACACCTTC | TRBJ1-2 | . | TRBV2 | .
CASSFSGPTEAFF | TGTGCCAGCAGTTTCTCGGGACCCACTGAAGCTTTCTTT | TRBJ1-1 | . | TRBV6-6 | .
CASSLYPLGSIAYNEQFF | TGTGCCAGCAGCTTGTACCCCCTGGGTAGCATAGCCTACAATGAGCAGTTCTTC | TRBJ2-1 | . | TRBV5-6 | .
CASSSWTVYEQFF | TGTGCCAGCAGCTCCTGGACCGTCTATGAGCAGTTCTTC | TRBJ2-1 | . | TRBV7-9 | once
CASGLLAGGSGELFF | TGTGCCAGCGGACTACTAGCGGGAGGATCCGGGGAGCTGTTTTTT | TRBJ2-2 | TRBD2 | TRBV27 | .
CASSLTENYGYTF | TGTGCCAGCAGTCTGACAGAAAACTATGGCTACACCTTC | TRBJ1-2 | . | TRBV6-6 | .
CASSSPGQGSFEQYF | TGTGCCAGCAGTTCTCCGGGACAGGGTTCCTTCGAGCAGTACTTC | TRBJ2-7 | TRBD1 | TRBV27 | .
CASSSAGFSTEAFF | TGTGCCAGCAGTTCAGCAGGATTCAGTACTGAAGCTTTCTTT | TRBJ1-1 | . | TRBV9 | .
CASSLGVLPGNTIYF | TGTGCCAGCAGCTTAGGGGTCCTTCCCGGAAACACCATATATTTT | TRBJ1-3 | . | TRBV11-2 | .
CASSLGLYEQYF | TGTGCCAGCAGCTTGGGGCTTTACGAGCAGTACTTC | TRBJ2-7 | . | TRBV5-6 | .
CASSWDINYEQYF | TGCGCCAGCAGTTGGGACATAAACTACGAGCAGTACTTC | TRBJ2-7 | . | TRBV5-1 | .
CASSPPVGSAYEQYF | TGTGCCAGTAGTCCACCCGTGGGCAGTGCCTACGAGCAGTACTTC | TRBJ2-7 | . | TRBV19 | .